Reported below is one T cell receptor (beta chain). Its matching antigen is unknown. The study enrolled healthy HIV-negative adults without recent acute infections or vaccinations as donors. The CDR3 runs 15 residues. Per germline, CDR1 LNHDA and CDR2 SQIVND (reference sequence). V trimming: 8 bases; J trimming: 3 bases; junction bases outside the gene matches: 9. Clones were read by immunoSEQ multiplex PCR, and TCRdb kept only the in-frame ones, dropping some. The repertoire holds 2,100,000 or so clones, with approximately 95% as singletons. The source of the sample is a study of shared clonotypes between healthy human individuals. Study-wide background: CD4 naive and memory got three plates each, CD8 naive two, CD8 memory one. Study-level results: As a rule, naive subsets had a larger estimated richness than memory subsets.

V is TRBV19 and J is TRBJ1-2, with 10 bases fitting TRBD1. The material sequenced was naive CD4+ T cells sorted from blood. Stated subset: CD45RA+ positively selected. This TCR was recovered from a young man in good health. CDR3 in DNA: TGTGCCAGTTCACCGGGACAGGGGACTTACTATGGCTACACCTTC. It translates to CASSPGQGTYYGYTF. The full variable domain, with the rest looked up from reference TRBV19 and TRBJ1-2, is DGGITQSPKYLFRKEGQNVTLSCEQNLNHDAMYWYRQDPGQGLRLIYYSQIVNDFQKGDIAEGYSVSREKKESFPLTVTSAQKNPTAFYLCASSPGQGTYYGYTFGSGTRLTVV.